This TCR beta chain was sequenced in a study of blood T cell repertoires in COVID-19. Study at large: Samples came from the United States, Italy and Spain, spanning acute and convalescent COVID-19. PBMCs, B-cell-depleted T cells, or T cells were the source of the cDNA or gDNA that made up the material.

Under the authors' procedure: It was from reference gene primer amplification that nucleated cell counts were estimated. Assay used: immunoSEQ multiplex PCR; TCRdb lists only in-frame clones, some missing. Clone size and the V and J calls come from that table; the DNA yielded D and trimming. The sample contains 200,000 to 250,000 clones, 80% to 90% of which appear only once. CDR3 length: 12 residues. V lost 2 bases and J 4 bases, leaving 6 bases between the germline ends. CDR1 and CDR2 from the germline V gene are SGHNT and YYREEE (reference sequence). V gene TRBV5-4 combines with J gene TRBJ1-2; D gene unclear. Specimen: PBMCs or T cells enriched from blood (not recorded which). The source is a woman under 30 in a cohort exposed to, infected with or recovered from COVID-19 (not recorded which). This chain's CDR3 is CASSFNSYGYTF. The CDR3 DNA is TGTGCCAGCAGCTTTAACAGCTATGGCTACACCTTC.